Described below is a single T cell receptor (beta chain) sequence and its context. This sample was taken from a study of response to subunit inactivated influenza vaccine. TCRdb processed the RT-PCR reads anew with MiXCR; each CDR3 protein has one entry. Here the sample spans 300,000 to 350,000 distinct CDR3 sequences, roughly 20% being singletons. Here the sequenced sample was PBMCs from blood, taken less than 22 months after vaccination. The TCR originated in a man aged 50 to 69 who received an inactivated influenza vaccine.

CDR3 in DNA: TGTGCCAGCAGTTTCTTATCAGGGGCCCAAGAGACCCAGTACTTC. It encodes CASSFLSGAQETQYF. This rearrangement joins TRBV12-3 or TRBV12-4 to TRBJ2-5; a weak D match, TRBD1 (6 bases). The V end was cut by 3 bases, the J end by 1 base, with 12 bases between. The CDR3 is 15 amino acids.